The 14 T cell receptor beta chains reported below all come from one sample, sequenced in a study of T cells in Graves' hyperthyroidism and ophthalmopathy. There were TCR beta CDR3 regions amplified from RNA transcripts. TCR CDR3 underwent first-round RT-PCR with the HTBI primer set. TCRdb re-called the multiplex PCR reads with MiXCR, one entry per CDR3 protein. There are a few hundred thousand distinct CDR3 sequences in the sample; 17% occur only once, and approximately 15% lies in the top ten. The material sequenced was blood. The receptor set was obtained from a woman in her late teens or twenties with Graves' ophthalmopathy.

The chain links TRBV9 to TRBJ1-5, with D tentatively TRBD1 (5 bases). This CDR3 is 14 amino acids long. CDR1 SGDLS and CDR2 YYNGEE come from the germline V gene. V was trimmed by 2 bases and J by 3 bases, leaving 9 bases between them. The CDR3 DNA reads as TGTGCCAGCAGCGTCGGAGGGGTCAATCAGCCCCAGCATTTT. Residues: CASSVGGVNQPQHF.

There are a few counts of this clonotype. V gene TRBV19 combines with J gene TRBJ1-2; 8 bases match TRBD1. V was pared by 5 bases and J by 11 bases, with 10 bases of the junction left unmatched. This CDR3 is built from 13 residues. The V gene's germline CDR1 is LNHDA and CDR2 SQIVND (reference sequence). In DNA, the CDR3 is TGTGCCAGTAGTCACCCGGGACAGGATTTTTACACCTTC. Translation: CASSHPGQDFYTF.

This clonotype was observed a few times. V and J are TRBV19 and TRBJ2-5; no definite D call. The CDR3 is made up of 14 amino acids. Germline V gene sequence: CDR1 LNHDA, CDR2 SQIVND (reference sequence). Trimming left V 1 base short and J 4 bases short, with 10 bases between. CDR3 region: CASSIGSGRETQYF. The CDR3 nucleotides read TGTGCCAGTAGTATAGGTAGTGGACGAGAGACCCAGTACTTC. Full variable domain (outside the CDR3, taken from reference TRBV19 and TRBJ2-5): DGGITQSPKYLFRKEGQNVTLSCEQNLNHDAMYWYRQDPGQGLRLIYYSQIVNDFQKGDIAEGYSVSREKKESFPLTVTSAQKNPTAFYLCASSIGSGRETQYFGPGTRLLVL.

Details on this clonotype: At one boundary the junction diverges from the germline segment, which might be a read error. CDR3 loop: CASSLSVRRGLKSNYGHTF. The CDR3 nucleotides are TGTGCCAGCAGTTTATCAGTAAGAAGGGGGCTAAAATCTAACTATGGCCACACCTTC. The gene calls are TRBV28 and TRBJ1-2; 7 bases are a match to TRBD1. The CDR3 contains 19 residues. CDR1 and CDR2 (germline): MDHEN, SYDVKM.

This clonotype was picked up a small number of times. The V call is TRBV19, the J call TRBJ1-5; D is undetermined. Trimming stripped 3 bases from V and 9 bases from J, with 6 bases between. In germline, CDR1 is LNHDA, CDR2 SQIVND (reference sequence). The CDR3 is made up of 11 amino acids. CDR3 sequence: CASSIEGPQHF. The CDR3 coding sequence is TGTGCCAGTAGTATCGAGGGGCCCCAGCATTTT. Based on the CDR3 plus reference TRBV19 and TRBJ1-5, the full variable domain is DGGITQSPKYLFRKEGQNVTLSCEQNLNHDAMYWYRQDPGQGLRLIYYSQIVNDFQKGDIAEGYSVSREKKESFPLTVTSAQKNPTAFYLCASSIEGPQHFGDGTRLSIL.

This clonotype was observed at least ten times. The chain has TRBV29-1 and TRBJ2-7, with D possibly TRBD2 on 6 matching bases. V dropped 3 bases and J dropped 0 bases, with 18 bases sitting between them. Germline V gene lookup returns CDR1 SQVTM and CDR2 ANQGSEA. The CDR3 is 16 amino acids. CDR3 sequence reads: CSVDFGFREDSYEQYF. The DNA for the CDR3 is TGCAGCGTTGACTTCGGGTTTAGGGAGGACTCCTACGAGCAGTACTTC.

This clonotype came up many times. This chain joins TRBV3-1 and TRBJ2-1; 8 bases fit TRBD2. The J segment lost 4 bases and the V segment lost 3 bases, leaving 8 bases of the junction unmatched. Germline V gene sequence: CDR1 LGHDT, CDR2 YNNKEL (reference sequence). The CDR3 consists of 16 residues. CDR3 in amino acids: CASSHLSGGDYNEQFF. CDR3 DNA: TGTGCCAGCAGCCACCTATCGGGGGGGGATTACAATGAGCAGTTCTTC.

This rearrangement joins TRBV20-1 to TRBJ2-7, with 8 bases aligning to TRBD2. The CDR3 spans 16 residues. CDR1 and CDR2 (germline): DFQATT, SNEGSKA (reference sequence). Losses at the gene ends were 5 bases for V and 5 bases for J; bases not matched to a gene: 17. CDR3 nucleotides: TGCAGTGCTCCGGCTTCCGGGACTAGTATTGCAAACGAGCAGTACTTC. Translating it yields CSAPASGTSIANEQYF.

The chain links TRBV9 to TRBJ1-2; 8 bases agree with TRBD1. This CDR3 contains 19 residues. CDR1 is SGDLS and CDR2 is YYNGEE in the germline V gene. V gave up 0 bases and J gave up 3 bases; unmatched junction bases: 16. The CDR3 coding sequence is TGTGCCAGCAGCGTAGATCCAGGGGGCAAAGGAAGAAAGGACTATGGCTACACCTTC. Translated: CASSVDPGGKGRKDYGYTF.

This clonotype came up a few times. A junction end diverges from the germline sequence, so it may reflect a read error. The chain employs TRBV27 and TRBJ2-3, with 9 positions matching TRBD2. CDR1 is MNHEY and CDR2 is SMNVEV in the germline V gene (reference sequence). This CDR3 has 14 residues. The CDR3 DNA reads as TGTGCCAGCACTTTAAGCGGGAGGACAGATACGCAGTATTTT. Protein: CASTLSGRTDTQYF.

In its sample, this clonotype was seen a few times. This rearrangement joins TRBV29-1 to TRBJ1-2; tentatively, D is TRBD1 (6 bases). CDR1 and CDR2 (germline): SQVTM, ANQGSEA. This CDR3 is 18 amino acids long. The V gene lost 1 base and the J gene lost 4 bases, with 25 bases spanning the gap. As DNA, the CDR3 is TGCAGCGTTGAAGTGGGGGACACAGGAGGCATAAGGAGCTATGGCTACACCTTC. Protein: CSVEVGDTGGIRSYGYTF.

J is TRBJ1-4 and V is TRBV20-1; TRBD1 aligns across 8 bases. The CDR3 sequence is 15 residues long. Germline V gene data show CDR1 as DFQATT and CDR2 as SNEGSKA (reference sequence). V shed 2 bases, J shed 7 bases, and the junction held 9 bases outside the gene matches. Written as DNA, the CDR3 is TGCAGTGCTAGAAATCCGCAGGGGGCGGTTGAAAAACTGTTTTTT. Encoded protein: CSARNPQGAVEKLFF.

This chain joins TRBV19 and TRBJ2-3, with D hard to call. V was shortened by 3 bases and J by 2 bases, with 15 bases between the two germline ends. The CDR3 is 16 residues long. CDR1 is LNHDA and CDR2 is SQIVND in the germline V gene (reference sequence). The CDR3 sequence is CASSIISSGDTDTQYF. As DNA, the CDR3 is TGTGCCAGTAGTATCATTTCCTCGGGTGACACAGATACGCAGTATTTT.

The CDR3 sequence is CASSPGRLGQGAEQYF. DNA of the CDR3: TGTGCCAGCAGCCCAGGCCGCCTGGGACAGGGGGCCGAGCAGTACTTC. V gene TRBV14 combines with J gene TRBJ2-7; 12 nucleotides line up with TRBD1. CDR3 length: 16 amino acids. V shed 4 bases and J 6 bases; nucleotides not matched to a gene: 10. The V gene's germline CDR1 is SGHDN and CDR2 FVKESK.